These 12 T cell receptor beta chains were all obtained from the same sample, sequenced in a study of T cells after yellow fever vaccination. TCRdb called the 5' RACE reads again in MiXCR, with one record for every CDR3 protein. The table has about 320,000 distinct CDR3 sequences, around 10% seen once. The specimen was CD4+ T cells sorted from PBMCs, collected 45 days after the yellow fever booster vaccination. The receptors were sampled from a man aged 18 to 29 who received the YFV17D yellow fever vaccine.

There are a few counts of this clonotype. CDR3 in amino acids: CASSEGTGTDFNEQFF. The DNA of the CDR3 is TGTGCCAGCAGCGAGGGAACCGGGACAGATTTCAATGAGCAGTTCTTC. The chain employs TRBV9 and TRBJ2-1; TRBD1 aligns across 7 bases. With V trimmed by 3 bases and J by 6 bases, 12 bases remained unmatched. Per the germline V gene, CDR1 is SGDLS and CDR2 is YYNGEE. The CDR3 runs 16 residues. The entire variable domain, with the rest obtained from reference TRBV9 and TRBJ2-1, is as follows: DSGVTQTPKHLITATGQRVTLRCSPRSGDLSVYWYQQSLDQGLQFLIQYYNGEERAKGNILERFSAQQFPDLHSELNLSSLELGDSALYFCASSEGTGTDFNEQFFGPGTRLTVL.

This clonotype was seen a handful of times. V usage is TRBV4-2 and J usage is TRBJ2-3; 10 positions match TRBD2. The CDR3 length is 15 residues. Per the germline V gene, CDR1 is LGHNA and CDR2 is YNFKEQ. V lost 5 bases to trimming and J lost 6 bases; unmatched junction nucleotides: 8. This CDR3 is CASSSERGGLDTQYF. CDR3 DNA sequence: TGTGCCAGCAGCTCGGAGCGGGGGGGCCTGGATACGCAGTATTTT.

This clonotype was counted at least ten times. This chain joins TRBV5-4 and TRBJ2-3; 8 bases agree with TRBD2. This CDR3 spans 16 amino acids. From germline, CDR1 is SGHNT and CDR2 YYREEE (reference sequence). Trimming cost V 2 bases and J 5 bases; bases outside gene matches: 10. CDR3 residues: CASSFWNGGAGDTQYF. CDR3 DNA sequence: TGTGCCAGCAGCTTCTGGAACGGGGGGGCTGGAGATACGCAGTATTTT.

The rearrangement links TRBV21-1 to TRBJ2-7. TRBV21-1 is a listed pseudogene. This CDR3 contains 13 residues. The CDR3 DNA sequence: TGTGCCAGCAGCCCAAGGTTGGCTGGCGAGCAGTACGTC. Its translation: CASSPRLAGEQYV.

This clonotype was observed a few times. This CDR3 is CASSQDPSNGGDTQYF. The DNA for the CDR3 is TGTGCCAGCAGCCAAGACCCCTCCAACGGGGGAGATACGCAGTATTTT. The chain links TRBV3-1 to TRBJ2-3; the D gene is possibly TRBD2 (6 bases). The germline CDR1 and CDR2 sequences are LGHDT and YNNKEL (reference sequence). This CDR3 has 16 amino acids. V dropped 0 bases and J dropped 5 bases, with 15 bases sitting between them.

The table lists this clonotype with many counts. V gene TRBV10-3 combines with J gene TRBJ2-1; TRBD2 matches at 10 bases. The J segment lost 3 bases and the V segment lost 10 bases, leaving 9 bases of the junction unmatched. This CDR3 contains 15 residues. Germline V lookup: CDR1 ENHRY, CDR2 SYGVKD. The CDR3 region is CATGPSGGHYNEQFF. CDR3 nucleotide sequence: TGTGCCACCGGGCCTAGCGGGGGCCACTACAATGAGCAGTTCTTC.

The chain couples TRBV7-2 to TRBJ2-5, with D possibly TRBD2 on 5 matching bases. V was pared by 1 base and J by 7 bases, with 16 bases between. CDR1 and CDR2 (germline): SGHTA, FQGNSA. This CDR3 spans 15 amino acids. CDR3 DNA: TGTGCCAGCAGCTTAGGACGCGGGTCCGAGGGGACCCAGTACTTC. This encodes CASSLGRGSEGTQYF.

The chain carries TRBV4-3 and TRBJ2-3; possibly TRBD1 for D (6 bases). CDR1 LGHNA and CDR2 YSLEER come from the germline V gene. The CDR3 runs to 15 residues. V dropped 1 base and J dropped 6 bases, with 14 bases sitting between them. The CDR3 DNA sequence: TGCGCCAGCAGCCAAGTGTCAGGGGTCATGGATACGCAGTATTTT. Translation: CASSQVSGVMDTQYF.

This clonotype was counted only a few times. This rearrangement joins TRBV29-1 to TRBJ1-2, with a tentative D call TRBD1 (5 bases). Trimming pared 3 bases from V and 7 bases from J, leaving 12 bases between. Germline values: CDR1 SQVTM, CDR2 ANQGSEA. The CDR3 extends over 12 amino acids. The CDR3 DNA reads as TGCAGCGTTGACCGGGACCGACTTGGCTACACCTTC. Encoded protein: CSVDRDRLGYTF.

In the case of this clonotype: As the CDR3 is not closed by the conserved phenylalanine or tryptophan, this likely results from a read error. No DNA is shown, since the ends of the CDR3 on it are uncertain; the CDR3 is the one TCRdb lists. V usage is TRBV3-1 and J usage is TRBJ2-7. The CDR3 has 12 amino acids, counting both end residues. CDR1 and CDR2 from the germline V gene are LGHDT and YNNKEL (reference sequence). The CDR3: CASSQDQRRHQL.

CDR3 nucleotides: TGTGCCAGCAGCCAAGTGGTCGGGGGGGCCGTAGAGACCCAGTACTTC. The encoded protein is CASSQVVGGAVETQYF. The chain carries TRBV4-2 and TRBJ2-5; 8 positions agree with TRBD2. The CDR3 sequence is 16 residues long. Germline CDR1 reads LGHNA; CDR2 reads YNFKEQ. Trimming at V came to 1 base and at J to 4 bases, leaving 8 bases not matched to a gene.

This clonotype occurred once. The chain joins TRBV28 to TRBJ2-4; 9 nucleotides line up with TRBD1. Trimming cost V 3 bases and J 3 bases; bases outside gene matches: 15. Germline CDR1 MDHEN, CDR2 SYDVKM. The CDR3 loop spans 19 amino acids. CDR3 region: CASSFAPGQGKLGKNIQYF. In DNA, the CDR3 is TGTGCCAGCAGTTTCGCTCCGGGACAGGGAAAGTTAGGCAAAAACATTCAGTACTTC.